This T cell receptor beta chain emerged from a study of preoperative IRX-2 immunotherapy in early breast cancer. Noted treatment: preoperative locoregional IRX-2 cytokine immunotherapy. Samples came from a phase Ib trial of preoperative locoregional IRX-2 cytokine immunotherapy. Trimming left V 5 bases short and J 7 bases short, with 14 bases between. CDR3 length: 13 amino acids. Per germline, CDR1 MDHEN and CDR2 SYDVKM. Using immunoSEQ multiplex PCR, the repertoire was profiled, and TCRdb retains in-frame clones only, with some absent. The table shows around 60,000 clones, with roughly 94% occurring only once.

This chain links TRBV28 with TRBJ1-1; D not certain. The clonotype originates from a human donor with breast cancer. Collection took place from a patient treated with IRX-2 immunotherapy. In nucleotides, the CDR3 is TGTGCCAGCAGTCAGACACCGGGGATTGAAGCTTTCTTT. Translating it yields CASSQTPGIEAFF.